These T cell receptor beta chains were read from a single sample in a study of ipilimumab plus nivolumab after autologous stem cell transplantation. Sequencing was performed with immunoSEQ multiplex PCR; in TCRdb, only in-frame clones are kept and a portion is missing. The table includes some 45,000 clones, 70% to 90% detected once. This specimen consisted of PBMCs, obtained in a trial of ipilimumab plus nivolumab as post-transplant consolidation. The receptors here all came from a male donor with multiple myeloma. Both conserved end residues are part of each CDR3. Each record gives: D gene, V gene, J gene, CDR3 protein. D genes are given only for firm matches.

-,TRBV5-1,TRBJ2-7,CASSLGRPQDYEQYF
-,TRBV9,TRBJ1-2,CASSPLAYRAGLGYTF
-,TRBV7-9,TRBJ2-3,CASSLGTIYTDTQYF
-,TRBV6-5,TRBJ2-7,CASSYSYSQGEQYF
TRBD1,TRBV29-1,TRBJ2-7,CSVWDSSYEQYF
-,TRBV14,TRBJ1-4,CASSLLSRGNEKLFF
-,TRBV7-3,TRBJ1-2,CASSPRDGAGYTF
-,TRBV2,TRBJ1-1,CASNIDRWNTEAFF
-,TRBV6-6,TRBJ1-1,CASSPDFGTFF
-,TRBV19,TRBJ1-1,CASSILVTAEAFF
TRBD1,TRBV2,TRBJ1-5,CASSGPGTVNQPQHF
TRBD2,TRBV7-9,TRBJ2-7,CASSLSGTSYEQYF
TRBD1,TRBV28,TRBJ2-7,CASSLADRGYEQYF
-,TRBV5-4,TRBJ1-6,CASSLQSGQSAPLHF
-,TRBV4-1,TRBJ2-6,CASSPGAFSGANVLTF
TRBD1,TRBV14,TRBJ1-1,CASSLQGGGTEAFF
-,TRBV9,TRBJ1-2,CASKPSLQGHYGYTF
-,TRBV27,TRBJ1-2,CASRQGSYGYTF
TRBD2,TRBV11-1,TRBJ2-3,CASSPGLAGTDTQYF
-,TRBV2,TRBJ1-1,CASSTGEYTEAFF
-,TRBV6-1,TRBJ2-1,CASIPSFGSYNEQFF
TRBD1,TRBV11-2,TRBJ1-2,CASSPDRNYGYTF
-,TRBV5-5,TRBJ1-1,CASSLGGGVYTEAFF
-,TRBV11-2,TRBJ1-1,CASSLGRAGVVNTEAFF
-,TRBV27,TRBJ2-2,CASSRQNTGELFF
-,TRBV19,TRBJ1-5,CASSIDRGRPGGPQHF
TRBD1,TRBV5-1,TRBJ2-7,CASSSSDRGVGQYF
-,TRBV15,TRBJ1-1,CATSRDRSAVAFF
TRBD1,TRBV7-9,TRBJ1-4,CASSLGTGGEKLFF
TRBD2,TRBV5-1,TRBJ2-5,CASSLVSGREETQYF
-,TRBV15,TRBJ2-1,CATSRESSSYNEQFF
-,TRBV6-1,TRBJ2-1,CASSGTWGHEQFF
-,TRBV9,TRBJ1-5,CASSLEAQGNQPQHF
-,TRBV21-1,TRBJ2-2,CASTGTSGRTGELFF
-,TRBV6-5,TRBJ2-6,CASSPQGTGANVLTF
TRBD1,TRBV10-1,TRBJ1-1,CASSPGQGGTEAFF
-,TRBV11-3,TRBJ2-3,CASSQPPSTSTDTQYF
TRBD1,TRBV5-6,TRBJ1-1,CASRRTGFGTEAFF
-,TRBV27,TRBJ1-1,CASSLSFRGVNTEAFF
-,TRBV6-1,TRBJ1-5,CASSGSGGSNQPQHF
-,TRBV4-1,TRBJ1-5,CASSQDSRGIQPQHF
-,TRBV19,TRBJ2-7,CASSGGNEQYF
-,TRBV25-1,TRBJ2-7,CASSEFEGGWSYEQYF
-,TRBV7-2,TRBJ2-2,CASSFSVATGELFF
TRBD1,TRBV28,TRBJ1-1,CASSGGTGLTEAFF
TRBD1,TRBV2,TRBJ2-1,CASSETGGEQFF
-,TRBV19,TRBJ1-2,CASSLSRQAGGYTF
-,TRBV4-3,TRBJ2-7,CASSQESLSAGASYEQYF
-,TRBV6-5,TRBJ1-4,CASSYPALVAREKLFF
-,TRBV2,TRBJ2-5,CASSPDSIQETQYF
TRBD1,TRBV28,TRBJ1-2,CASTSPGQGSGYTF
-,TRBV9,TRBJ1-1,CASSELQTNTEAFF
TRBD1,TRBV6-6,TRBJ1-1,CASSKGQGGSTEAFF